The 23 T cell receptor beta chains given below trace back to one sample, sequenced in a study of cytomegalovirus exposure and HLA in healthy donors. The PCR was carried out with 60 Vbeta primers and 13 Jbeta primers. Assay used: immunoSEQ multiplex PCR; TCRdb lists only in-frame clones, some missing. The sample has roughly 120,000 clones, around 81% seen once. Sample: PBMCs. These receptors were taken from a woman in her 30s in good health and CMV-seronegative.

This clone was seen just once. The J gene is TRBJ2-1, the V gene TRBV5-6, with 8 nucleotides matching TRBD1. V gave up 4 bases and J gave up 2 bases; unmatched junction bases: 11. Germline CDR1 SGHDT, CDR2 YYEEEE. CDR3 length: 17 residues. The CDR3 region is CASSEKRRDRTYNEQFF. The CDR3 DNA follows: TGTGCCAGCAGCGAGAAACGAAGGGACAGGACCTACAATGAGCAGTTCTTC.

This chain uses TRBV7-9 with TRBJ1-5; D is uncertain. The CDR3 runs to 14 residues. Germline V gene data show CDR1 as SEHNR and CDR2 as FQNEAQ (reference sequence). With 5 bases removed from V and 1 base from J, the gap between germline ends came to 9 bases. DNA for the CDR3: TGTGCCAGCAGCGGCACATCGAGCAATCAGCCCCAGCATTTT. Translated: CASSGTSSNQPQHF.

The V gene is TRBV19, the J gene TRBJ2-7; 8 positions match TRBD2. Germline CDR1 reads LNHDA; CDR2 reads SQIVND (reference sequence). Losses at the gene ends were 6 bases for V and 6 bases for J; bases not matched to a gene: 10. The CDR3 contains 14 residues. The CDR3: CASRNSGTRSEQYF. In DNA form, the CDR3 reads TGTGCCAGTAGGAACTCCGGGACTAGATCCGAGCAGTACTTC.

The rearrangement uses TRBV7-7 and TRBJ2-5, with 8 bases aligning to TRBD1. Trimming removed 1 base from V and 5 bases from J; junction bases left unmatched: 6. Germline loops: CDR1 SSHAT, CDR2 FNYEAQ (reference sequence). CDR3 length: 15 amino acids. In DNA, the CDR3 is TGTGCCAGCAGCTTAGATCAGGGGGCCTGGGAGACCCAGTACTTC. Translated, it gives CASSLDQGAWETQYF.

V and J are TRBV7-2 and TRBJ1-1; D may be TRBD1 (5 bases). V was trimmed by 2 bases and J by 9 bases, leaving 13 bases between them. The CDR3 contains 13 residues. CDR1 and CDR2 (germline): SGHTA, FQGNSA. The CDR3 loop is CASSLLRGMQAFF. Written as DNA, the CDR3 is TGTGCCAGCAGCTTATTAAGGGGAATGCAAGCTTTCTTT.

The rearrangement links TRBV19 to TRBJ1-6; 8 bases fit TRBD1. Germline values: CDR1 LNHDA, CDR2 SQIVND (reference sequence). The junction had 14 bases not matched to a gene; V was cut back by 7 bases and J by 12 bases. This CDR3 spans 15 amino acids. CDR3 nucleotide sequence: TGTGCCAGTACCTGGCCGGGACAGGCGCCGTTACCCCTCCACTTT. This translates into CASTWPGQAPLPLHF. Combining the CDR3 with reference TRBV19 and TRBJ1-6 gives the whole variable domain DGGITQSPKYLFRKEGQNVTLSCEQNLNHDAMYWYRQDPGQGLRLIYYSQIVNDFQKGDIAEGYSVSREKKESFPLTVTSAQKNPTAFYLCASTWPGQAPLPLHFGNGTRLTVT.

The V gene is TRBV4-2, the J gene TRBJ2-1; 7 nucleotides line up with TRBD2. The V gene end was trimmed by 1 base and the J gene end by 6 bases; junction bases not matched to a gene: 15. Germline V gives CDR1 LGHNA, CDR2 YNFKEQ. The CDR3 sequence is 18 residues long. CDR3 residues: CASSQVDLSGDYGNEQFF. The CDR3 DNA reads as TGTGCCAGCAGCCAAGTAGATTTGAGTGGGGACTATGGCAATGAGCAGTTCTTC.

The CDR3 loop reads CASSLFVGLQFF. The CDR3 coding sequence is TGTGCCAGCAGTTTATTTGTCGGGTTGCAGTTCTTC. The V gene is TRBV27, the J gene TRBJ2-1; D ambiguous. Trimming left V 1 base short and J 12 bases short, with 10 bases between. Germline loops: CDR1 MNHEY, CDR2 SMNVEV (reference sequence). The CDR3 is 12 residues long.

This chain uses TRBV5-4 with TRBJ2-3; 8 bases agree with TRBD2. The CDR3 is made up of 17 amino acids. V lost 0 bases and J lost 2; bases outside the gene matches: 8. CDR1 SGHNT and CDR2 YYREEE come from the germline V gene (reference sequence). The CDR3 region is CASSLARGLVFTDTQYF. In DNA, the CDR3 is TGTGCCAGCAGCTTGGCCAGGGGACTAGTTTTCACAGATACGCAGTATTTT.

This clone has just one count. The chain carries TRBV7-2 and TRBJ2-1; the match to TRBD1 covers 7 bases. Germline V gene lookup returns CDR1 SGHTA and CDR2 FQGNSA. This CDR3 spans 16 amino acids. The ends lost 6 bases at V and 8 bases at J; junction bases unmatched: 16. The CDR3 loop reads CASSKVSGMGTDEQFF. The CDR3 DNA sequence: TGTGCCAGCAGTAAAGTTAGTGGGATGGGGACAGATGAGCAGTTCTTC. The variable domain in full, with the rest retrieved from reference TRBV7-2 and TRBJ2-1, is GAGVSQSPSNKVTEKGKDVELRCDPISGHTALYWYRQSLGQGLEFLIYFQGNSAPDKSGLPSDRFSAERTGGSVSTLTIQRTQQEDSAVYLCASSKVSGMGTDEQFFGPGTRLTVL.

This chain uses TRBV5-1 with TRBJ2-1; no reliable D call. Deletions cut 0 bases from V and 0 bases from J, with 10 bases between. CDR3 length: 16 residues. Germline V gene lookup returns CDR1 SGHRS and CDR2 YFSETQ. The CDR3 reads CASSLAGPSSYNEQFF. The CDR3, as DNA: TGCGCCAGCAGCTTGGCGGGTCCGAGCTCCTACAATGAGCAGTTCTTC.

V is TRBV28 and J is TRBJ2-7, with 7 bases aligning to TRBD2. V gave up 5 bases and J gave up 3 bases; unmatched junction bases: 7. This CDR3 is 14 amino acids long. CDR1 is MDHEN and CDR2 is SYDVKM in the germline V gene. Written as DNA, the CDR3 is TGTGCCAGCAGTCAATCGCTAGCGGTCTACGAGCAGTACTTC. Its translation is CASSQSLAVYEQYF.

The chain employs TRBV7-2 and TRBJ1-2, with 8 bases matching TRBD1. Germline V gene lookup returns CDR1 SGHTA and CDR2 FQGNSA. The CDR3 sequence is 15 residues long. V gave up 5 bases and J gave up 4 bases; unmatched junction bases: 9. CDR3 protein: CASSLDRANSYGYTF. As DNA, the CDR3 is TGTGCCAGCAGCCTGGACAGGGCAAATTCCTATGGCTACACCTTC.

This chain connects TRBV6-4 to TRBJ2-1; TRBD2 aligns across 13 bases. The CDR3 runs to 16 residues. Germline-derived CDR1 and CDR2 are MRHNA and SNTAGT. V trimming: 3 bases; J trimming: 10 bases; junction bases outside the gene matches: 9. The CDR3 reads CASSESWTSGSWEQFF. DNA for the CDR3: TGTGCCAGCAGTGAATCCTGGACTAGCGGGAGTTGGGAGCAGTTCTTC.

This chain links TRBV5-4 with TRBJ2-1; D gene unclear. The germline gives CDR1 SGHNT, CDR2 YYREEE (reference sequence). The CDR3 totals 17 residues. The V end lost 0 bases, the J end lost 0 bases, and 13 bases lay between the germline ends. Written as DNA, the CDR3 is TGTGCCAGCAGCTTGGGCCAGCCAAGGAGCTCCTACAATGAGCAGTTCTTC. It is translated as CASSLGQPRSSYNEQFF.

This clone was counted only a few times. The J gene is TRBJ2-1, the V gene TRBV27; possible D gene TRBD1, 6 bases. The length of the CDR3 is 16 residues. Trimming cost V 2 bases and J 4 bases, with 15 bases left between them. Germline CDR1 reads MNHEY; CDR2 reads SMNVEV (reference sequence). The CDR3, as DNA: TGTGCCAGCAGTTTAAGGGTACAGGGCGGGTACAATGAGCAGTTCTTC. This translates into CASSLRVQGGYNEQFF.

V gene TRBV15 combines with J gene TRBJ1-5; TRBD1 matches at 8 bases. V lost 7 bases and J lost 7; bases outside the gene matches: 6. There are 13 residues in the CDR3. The germline CDR1 and CDR2 sequences are LNHNV and YYDKDF (reference sequence). Written as DNA, the CDR3 is TGTGCCACCAAATCGGACAGGGACCAGCCCCAGCATTTT. Amino acids: CATKSDRDQPQHF.

The V gene is TRBV7-6, the J gene TRBJ2-7; D perhaps matches TRBD2 (8 bases). This CDR3 has 16 amino acids. Germline CDR1 and CDR2: SGHVS and FNYEAQ. V was pared by 5 bases and J by 1 base, with 18 bases between. The CDR3 bases are TGTGCCAGCAGCCCGGGGGGGACAGTCGGGTCCTACGAGCAGTACTTC. Translation gives CASSPGGTVGSYEQYF.

V is TRBV18 and J is TRBJ1-4; 7 nucleotides agree with TRBD1. The CDR3 sequence is 14 residues long. Germline V gives CDR1 KGHSH, CDR2 LQKENI. The trim removed 5 bases at V and 3 bases at J, leaving 3 bases unmatched. The CDR3 DNA follows: TGTGCCAGCTCAAGGGGGCATTCTAATGAAAAACTGTTTTTT. Translating it yields CASSRGHSNEKLFF. Variable domain in full (rest from reference TRBV18 and TRBJ1-4): NAGVMQNPRHLVRRRGQEARLRCSPMKGHSHVYWYRQLPEEGLKFMVYLQKENIIDESGMPKERFSAEFPKEGPSILRIQQVVRGDSAAYFCASSRGHSNEKLFFGSGTQLSVL.

The V call is TRBV25-1, the J call TRBJ2-1; 8 bases align to TRBD2. This CDR3 comprises 14 residues. After removal of 5 bases from V and 9 bases from J, the junction contained 9 bases not matched to a gene. Germline V gives CDR1 MGHDK, CDR2 SYGVNS. The CDR3 DNA reads TGTGCCAGCAGTTCCCTGACAGCGGGGGCTGAGCAGTTCTTC. Its translation is CASSSLTAGAEQFF.

The chain combines TRBV11-1 with TRBJ2-1; the match to TRBD2 covers 9 bases. Trimming cost V 2 bases and J 6 bases; bases outside gene matches: 5. This CDR3 spans 15 amino acids. Germline values: CDR1 SGHAT, CDR2 FQDESV (reference sequence). The CDR3, as DNA: TGTGCCAGCAGCTTACCTGGGACTAGCTTCAATGAGCAGTTCTTC. It codes for CASSLPGTSFNEQFF.

The chain combines TRBV10-2 with TRBJ2-7, with 10 bases fitting TRBD2. Germline V gene sequence: CDR1 WSHSY, CDR2 SAAADI. V was pared by 5 bases and J by 2 bases, with 0 bases of the junction left unmatched. The CDR3 consists of 13 residues. The DNA of the CDR3 is TGCGCCAGCAGTAGCGGGAGGGCCTACGAGCAGTACTTC. Its protein is CASSSGRAYEQYF.

The gene calls are TRBV7-2 and TRBJ2-2, with D possibly matching TRBD2 (7 bases). The germline V and J ends were trimmed by 6 bases and 4 bases, with 12 bases remaining between them. This CDR3 region has 14 residues. Per germline, CDR1 SGHTA and CDR2 FQGNSA. The DNA for the CDR3 is TGTGCCAGCAGTAGAGGGGGGGCCACCGGGGAGCTGTTTTTT. This encodes CASSRGGATGELFF.